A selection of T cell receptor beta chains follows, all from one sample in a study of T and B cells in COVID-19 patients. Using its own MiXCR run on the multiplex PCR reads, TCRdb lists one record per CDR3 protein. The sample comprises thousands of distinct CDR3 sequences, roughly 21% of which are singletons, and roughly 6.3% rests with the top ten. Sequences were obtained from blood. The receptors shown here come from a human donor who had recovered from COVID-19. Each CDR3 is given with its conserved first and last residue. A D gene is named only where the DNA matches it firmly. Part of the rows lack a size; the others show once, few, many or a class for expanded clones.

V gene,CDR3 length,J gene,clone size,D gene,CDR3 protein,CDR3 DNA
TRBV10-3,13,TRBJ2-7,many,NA,CAISEALNYEQYF,TGTGCCATCAGTGAGGCCTTAAACTACGAGCAGTACTTC
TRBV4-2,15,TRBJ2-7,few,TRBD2,CASSPSPTSSYEQYF,TGTGCCAGCAGCCCTTCCCCGACTAGCAGCTACGAGCAGTACTTC
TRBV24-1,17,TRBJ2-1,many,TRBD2,CATSERNRRTSRGEQFF,TGTGCCACCAGTGAACGGAATAGGAGGACTAGCAGGGGTGAGCAGTTCTTC
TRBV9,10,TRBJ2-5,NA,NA,CASAGETQYF,TGTGCCAGCGCCGGCGAGACCCAGTACTTC
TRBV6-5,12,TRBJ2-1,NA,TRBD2,CASSAPAGRWLF,TGTGCCAGCAGTGCACCAGCGGGACGGTGGCTCTTC
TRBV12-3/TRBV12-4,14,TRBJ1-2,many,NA,CASSRVGRGYGYTF,TGTGCCAGCAGCCGCGTGGGCAGGGGCTATGGCTACACCTTC
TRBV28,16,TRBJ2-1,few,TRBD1,CASSTRAGGSYNEQFF,TGTGCCAGCAGTACTCGGGCAGGGGGCTCCTACAATGAGCAGTTCTTC
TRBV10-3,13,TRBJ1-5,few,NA,CAIKQDGNQPQHF,TGTGCCATCAAACAGGATGGAAATCAGCCCCAGCATTTT
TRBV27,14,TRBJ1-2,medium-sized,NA,CASSSLGGNYGYTF,TGTGCCAGCAGTTCTTTAGGGGGGAACTATGGCTACACCTTC
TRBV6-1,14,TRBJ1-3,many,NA,CASSGSTGQDTIYF,TGTGCCAGCAGTGGATCAACGGGCCAAGACACCATATATTTT
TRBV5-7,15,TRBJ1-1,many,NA,CASSLEGTLNTEAFF,TGTGCCAGCAGCTTGGAAGGGACGCTGAACACTGAAGCTTTCTTT
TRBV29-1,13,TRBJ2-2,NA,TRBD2,CSARLANSGELFF,TGCAGCGCCAGACTAGCGAACTCCGGGGAGCTGTTTTTT
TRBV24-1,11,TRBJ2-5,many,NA,CATSAGETQYF,TGTGCCACCAGTGCGGGAGAGACCCAGTACTTC
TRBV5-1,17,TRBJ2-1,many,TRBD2,CASSLGVDGGSSNEQFF,TGCGCCAGCAGCTTGGGGGTCGATGGCGGGAGTTCCAATGAGCAGTTCTTC
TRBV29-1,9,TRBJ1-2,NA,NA,CSVDGGYTF,TGCAGCGTTGACGGGGGCTACACCTTC
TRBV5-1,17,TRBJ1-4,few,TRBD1,CASSLSQGSRYGEKLFF,TGCGCCAGCAGCTTGTCACAGGGGAGTCGGTACGGTGAAAAACTGTTTTTT
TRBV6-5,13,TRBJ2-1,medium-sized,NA,CASSYLSGTFPVF,TGTGCCAGCAGTTACCTTTCCGGGACCTTCCCAGTCTTC
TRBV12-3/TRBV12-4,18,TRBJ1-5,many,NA,CASSPSNTGVYSNQPQHF,TGTGCCAGCAGTCCCTCGAACACCGGGGTTTATAGCAATCAGCCCCAGCATTTT
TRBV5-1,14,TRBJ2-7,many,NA,CASSLTWGPYEQYF,TGCGCCAGCAGCTTGACCTGGGGGCCCTACGAGCAGTACTTC
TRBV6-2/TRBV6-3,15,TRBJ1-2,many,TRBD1,CASRELQTGRYGYTF,TGTGCCAGCAGGGAATTACAGACAGGGCGTTATGGCTACACCTTC
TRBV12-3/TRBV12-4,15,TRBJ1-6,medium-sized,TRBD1,CASSFNQGADSPLHF,TGTGCCAGCAGTTTTAACCAGGGGGCGGATTCACCCCTCCACTTT
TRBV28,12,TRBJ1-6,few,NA,CASSTQNSPLHF,TGTGCCAGCAGTACCCAGAATTCACCCCTCCACTTT
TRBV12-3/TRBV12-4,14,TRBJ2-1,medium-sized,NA,CASSLAPHPREQFF,TGTGCCAGCAGTTTAGCGCCCCACCCCCGTGAGCAGTTCTTC
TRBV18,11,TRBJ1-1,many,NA,CASSLQGEAFF,TGTGCCAGCTCACTCCAGGGGGAAGCTTTCTTT
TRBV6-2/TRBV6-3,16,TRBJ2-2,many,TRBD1,CASSYPRQGTTGELFF,TGTGCCAGCAGTTACCCCCGACAGGGTACCACCGGGGAGCTGTTTTTT
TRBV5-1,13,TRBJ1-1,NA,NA,CASTRGENTEAFF,TGCGCCAGCACCCGCGGGGAGAACACTGAAGCTTTCTTT
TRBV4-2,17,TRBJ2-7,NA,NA,CASSKDYRDGVAYEQYF,TGTGCCAGCAGCAAAGACTACCGGGACGGTGTGGCCTACGAGCAGTACTTC
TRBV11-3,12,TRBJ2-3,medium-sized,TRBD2,CASSVSGGTQYF,TGTGCCAGCAGCGTTAGCGGGGGAACGCAGTATTTT
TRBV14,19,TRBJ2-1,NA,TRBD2,CASSQDRGLAGTSYNEQFF,TGTGCCAGCAGCCAAGATAGAGGACTAGCGGGGACTTCCTACAATGAGCAGTTCTTC
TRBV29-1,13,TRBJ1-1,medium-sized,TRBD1,CSLRTGLNTEAFF,TGCAGCTTACGGACAGGTTTGAACACTGAAGCTTTCTTT
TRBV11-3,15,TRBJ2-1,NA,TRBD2,CASSPSGRAPGEQFF,TGTGCCAGCAGTCCTAGCGGGAGGGCCCCAGGTGAGCAGTTCTTC
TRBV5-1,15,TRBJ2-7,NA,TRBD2,CASSLDGTSYYEQYF,TGCGCCAGCAGCTTGGACGGGACTAGCTACTACGAGCAGTACTTC
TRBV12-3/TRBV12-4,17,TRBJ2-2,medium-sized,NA,CASSFPTRTTNTGELFF,TGTGCCAGCAGTTTCCCGACAAGGACTACGAACACCGGGGAGCTGTTTTTT
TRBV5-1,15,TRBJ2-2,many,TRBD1,CASSWGQGGTGELFF,TGCGCCAGCAGCTGGGGACAGGGAGGCACCGGGGAGCTGTTTTTT
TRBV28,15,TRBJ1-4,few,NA,CASTWGGGSNEKLFF,TGTGCCAGCACCTGGGGAGGCGGGAGTAATGAAAAACTGTTTTTT
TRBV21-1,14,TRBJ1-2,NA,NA,CASSKRAEKNGYTF,TGTGCCAGCAGCAAAAGGGCAGAGAAGAATGGCTACACCTTC
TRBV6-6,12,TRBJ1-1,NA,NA,CASSLIGTEAFF,TGTGCCAGCAGTCTTATTGGGACTGAAGCTTTCTTT
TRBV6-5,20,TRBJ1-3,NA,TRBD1,CASSYLPSPGQGTAGNTIYF,TGTGCCAGCAGTTACCTTCCGAGCCCCGGACAGGGGACAGCTGGAAACACCATATATTTT
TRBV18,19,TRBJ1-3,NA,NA,CASSPISSGQRARGNTIYF,TGTGCCAGCTCACCAATCAGTTCCGGACAGCGCGCCCGTGGAAACACCATATATTTT
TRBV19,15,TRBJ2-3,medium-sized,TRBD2,CATRRAGGATDTQYF,TGTGCCACCCGGAGGGCGGGAGGAGCCACAGATACGCAGTATTTT
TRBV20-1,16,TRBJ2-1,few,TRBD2,CSARTSGSITRNEQFF,TGCAGTGCTAGGACTAGCGGGAGTATTACTAGGAATGAGCAGTTCTTC